Below are 25 T cell receptor beta chains sequenced from a single sample in a study of early T cells in non-severe SARS-CoV-2 infection. TCRdb fed the 5' RACE reads into MiXCR, producing one record per CDR3 protein. Among around 70,000 distinct CDR3 sequences listed, 11% were seen once. Input material: whole blood. Receptors were obtained from an adult who was a healthcare worker with PCR-confirmed SARS-CoV-2 infection or an uninfected control (not recorded which).

The chain carries TRBV2 and TRBJ2-7; the match to TRBD2 covers 7 bases. The ends lost 7 bases at V and 5 bases at J; junction bases unmatched: 5. The germline V gene has CDR1 SNHLY and CDR2 FYNNEI. The CDR3 contains 12 residues. The CDR3 region is CASKASGDEQYF. CDR3 in DNA: TGTGCCAGCAAGGCTAGCGGAGACGAGCAGTACTTC.

At least ten counts were recorded for this clonotype. This chain joins TRBV6-6 and TRBJ2-1; no clear D. This CDR3 has 15 residues. Germline values: CDR1 MNHNY, CDR2 SVGAGI (reference sequence). With 0 bases removed from V and 0 bases from J, the gap between germline ends came to 6 bases. The CDR3 DNA is TGTGCCAGCAGTTACTCGAGTCACTCCTACAATGAGCAGTTCTTC. As protein: CASSYSSHSYNEQFF.

This clonotype appeared a few times. The chain combines TRBV5-6 with TRBJ1-2; D gene ambiguous. Per the germline V gene, CDR1 is SGHDT and CDR2 is YYEEEE. This CDR3 spans 14 amino acids. Trimming took off 2 bases at V and 0 bases at J, with 8 bases between the two ends. Written as DNA, the CDR3 is TGTGCCAGCAGCTTCTCCAGGTCTAACTATGGCTACACCTTC. Amino acid sequence: CASSFSRSNYGYTF.

V and J are TRBV7-9 and TRBJ1-2, with D possibly TRBD1 on 6 matching bases. This CDR3 region has 14 residues. Trimming removed 4 bases at V and 6 bases at J, with 15 bases between. CDR1 is SEHNR, CDR2 FQNEAQ, per germline (reference sequence). The CDR3: CASSSRGVWDGYTF. DNA of the CDR3: TGTGCCAGCAGCTCCAGGGGAGTGTGGGATGGCTACACCTTC.

The chain links TRBV5-1 to TRBJ2-1; D not resolved. Germline lookup yields CDR1 SGHRS and CDR2 YFSETQ. V dropped 0 bases and J dropped 7 bases, with 17 bases sitting between them. The CDR3 has 16 residues. CDR3 region: CASSLGTVTRTNEQFF. DNA for the CDR3: TGCGCCAGCAGCTTGGGGACCGTCACTCGAACGAATGAGCAGTTCTTC.

At least ten counts were recorded for this clonotype. V is TRBV4-1 and J is TRBJ2-7; no clear D gene. The germline V gene has CDR1 MGHRA and CDR2 YSYEKL. The CDR3 is 16 residues long. Trimming removed 0 bases at V and 0 bases at J, with 12 bases between. The chain's CDR3 is CASSQEHPGLSYEQYF. The CDR3 DNA follows: TGCGCCAGCAGCCAAGAACACCCGGGTCTCTCCTACGAGCAGTACTTC.

V and J are TRBV11-2 and TRBJ2-7; possible D gene TRBD1, 7 bases. V lost 5 bases and J 1 base, leaving 21 bases between the germline ends. Looked up from germline, CDR1 is SGHAT and CDR2 is FQNNGV. This CDR3 has 17 amino acids. The CDR3 here is CASSPEGAGWRSYEQYF. CDR3 coding DNA: TGTGCCAGCAGCCCGGAGGGGGCCGGTTGGAGGTCCTACGAGCAGTACTTC. Full variable domain (missing parts from reference TRBV11-2 and TRBJ2-7): EAGVAQSPRYKIIEKRQSVAFWCNPISGHATLYWYQQILGQGPKLLIQFQNNGVVDDSQLPKDRFSAERLKGVDSTLKIQPAKLEDSAVYLCASSPEGAGWRSYEQYFGPGTRLTVT.

This clonotype was observed a handful of times. The chain couples TRBV4-3 to TRBJ2-7, with D tentatively TRBD2 (5 bases). V lost 0 bases, J lost 5 bases, and 8 bases lay in between. The CDR3 runs to 13 residues. CDR1 is LGHNA, CDR2 YSLEER, per germline. The CDR3 here is CASSQDFGNEQYF. The CDR3 DNA is TGCGCCAGCAGCCAAGATTTCGGGAACGAGCAGTACTTC.

This clonotype was seen repeatedly, ten times or more. V gene TRBV5-6 combines with J gene TRBJ2-7, with 8 bases lining up with TRBD1. This CDR3 contains 14 residues. V was pared by 5 bases and J by 6 bases, with 10 bases of the junction left unmatched. Germline V gene data show CDR1 as SGHDT and CDR2 as YYEEEE. The CDR3: CASRHQGALSEQYF. CDR3 bases: TGTGCCAGCAGGCACCAGGGGGCCCTATCCGAGCAGTACTTC.

CDR3 sequence: CSAPAFNRDRANYGYTF. The CDR3 region has the DNA TGCAGTGCTCCCGCCTTTAACCGGGACAGGGCTAACTATGGCTACACCTTC. The chain is built from TRBV20-1 and TRBJ1-2, with 9 nucleotides matching TRBD1. Germline CDR1 reads DFQATT; CDR2 reads SNEGSKA (reference sequence). V shed 5 bases and J 0 bases; nucleotides not matched to a gene: 13. CDR3 length equals 17 residues.

The genes are TRBV4-1 and TRBJ2-5; no clear D gene. Germline CDR1 MGHRA, CDR2 YSYEKL. The length of the CDR3 is 13 residues. The V end lost 8 bases, the J end lost 6 bases, and 16 bases lay between the germline ends. CDR3 nucleotides: TGCGCCAGCTCTGGGCTTTCAACGCAGACCCAGTACTTC. Protein product: CASSGLSTQTQYF.

This clonotype was found many times. The chain employs TRBV10-1 and TRBJ2-2, with a possible D match to TRBD2 (5 bases). The CDR3 loop spans 13 amino acids. Germline V gene sequence: CDR1 WNHNN, CDR2 SYGVQD (reference sequence). V lost 3 bases and J lost 7, with 9 bases in between. The CDR3 region has the DNA TGCGCCAGCAGTGAAGGACTCGTCGGGGAGCTGTTTTTT. It translates to CASSEGLVGELFF.

The chain employs TRBV20-1 and TRBJ2-7, with D tentatively TRBD1 (5 bases). From germline, CDR1 is DFQATT and CDR2 SNEGSKA (reference sequence). V lost 3 bases and J 3 bases, leaving 21 bases between the germline ends. The CDR3 consists of 16 residues. CDR3 in DNA: TGCAGTGCTAGCGACAGACTCTCAAAGGCCCACTACGAGCAGTACTTC. Translating it yields CSASDRLSKAHYEQYF.

This clonotype came up many times. The chain links TRBV14 to TRBJ1-2, with TRBD1 matching 7 bases. Germline V lookup: CDR1 SGHDN, CDR2 FVKESK. V shed 4 bases, J shed 2 bases, and the junction held 4 bases outside the gene matches. The CDR3 has 14 residues. CDR3 DNA sequence: TGTGCCAGCAGCCCCTGGGACAGAAACTATGGCTACACCTTC. It translates to CASSPWDRNYGYTF.

The rearrangement joins TRBV5-6 to TRBJ1-1; no definite D call. This CDR3 contains 15 residues. CDR1 and CDR2 from the germline V gene are SGHDT and YYEEEE. V was trimmed by 7 bases and J by 1 base, leaving 17 bases between them. The CDR3 here is CASLWWEGPNTEAFF. The CDR3 nucleotides are TGTGCCAGCCTGTGGTGGGAAGGGCCGAACACTGAAGCTTTCTTT. Supplemented by reference TRBV5-6 and TRBJ1-1, the full variable domain reads DAGVTQSPTHLIKTRGQQVTLRCSPKSGHDTVSWYQQALGQGPQFIFQYYEEEERQRGNFPDRFSGHQFPNYSSELNVNALLLGDSALYLCASLWWEGPNTEAFFGQGTRLTVV.

The CDR3 DNA sequence: TGTGCCAGCAGTTTAGGGGGGGGCTTCACTGAAGCTTTCTTT. It encodes CASSLGGGFTEAFF. This sequence joins TRBV12-3 or TRBV12-4 and TRBJ1-1; perhaps TRBD1 as D (6 bases). The V end was cut by 1 base, the J end by 4 bases, with 10 bases between. The CDR3 extends over 14 amino acids.

This clonotype was seen at least ten times. The rearrangement uses TRBV11-2 and TRBJ2-2, with 7 bases identical to TRBD2. Germline V gives CDR1 SGHAT, CDR2 FQNNGV. Trimming cost V 5 bases and J 5 bases; bases outside gene matches: 11. The CDR3 sequence is 16 residues long. This chain's CDR3 is CASSLQTSRLTGELFF. CDR3 nucleotide sequence: TGTGCCAGCAGCCTGCAGACTAGCAGATTAACCGGGGAGCTGTTTTTT.

This clonotype was counted between two and nine times. This chain joins TRBV28 and TRBJ2-7; no definite D call. The CDR3 totals 13 residues. With 6 bases removed from V and 3 bases from J, the gap between germline ends came to 12 bases. Germline V gene sequence: CDR1 MDHEN, CDR2 SYDVKM. CDR3 sequence (DNA): TGTGCCAGCAGGCCGATTTACCTCTACGAGCAGTACTTC. Protein product: CASRPIYLYEQYF.

This clonotype has at least ten counts. V gene TRBV7-9 combines with J gene TRBJ2-1, with D uncertain. V was cut by 5 bases and J by 3 bases, with 2 bases left in between. Germline CDR1 is SEHNR and CDR2 is FQNEAQ (reference sequence). This CDR3 is 11 amino acids long. The CDR3 coding sequence is TGTGCCAGCAGCGGCTACAATGAGCAGTTCTTC. It specifies CASSGYNEQFF.

This clonotype was observed many times. J is TRBJ2-3 and V is TRBV20-1; D remains unclear. V dropped 3 bases and J dropped 0 bases, with 7 bases sitting between them. The CDR3 consists of 13 residues. The germline CDR1 and CDR2 sequences are DFQATT and SNEGSKA (reference sequence). The CDR3 bases are TGCAGTGCTAGTCTTCCTAGCACAGATACGCAGTATTTT. Amino acid sequence: CSASLPSTDTQYF.

CDR3 region: CSARGLHGQPQHF. CDR3 sequence (DNA): TGCAGTGCTAGAGGTTTACATGGCCAGCCCCAGCATTTT. The V gene is TRBV20-1, the J gene TRBJ1-5; D call uncertain. This CDR3 comprises 13 residues. V lost 1 base, J lost 7 bases, and 11 bases lay in between. CDR1 is DFQATT and CDR2 is SNEGSKA in the germline V gene (reference sequence).

The V and J genes are TRBV28 and TRBJ2-7; D is perhaps TRBD2 (5 bases). V was cut by 8 bases and J by 3 bases, with 20 bases left in between. The CDR3 spans 15 residues. Per germline, CDR1 MDHEN and CDR2 SYDVKM. The CDR3 region is CASWPRRLDRYEQYF. CDR3 bases: TGTGCCAGCTGGCCTCGGAGGCTAGATCGCTACGAGCAGTACTTC.

This clonotype has ten or more counts. The V gene is TRBV2, the J gene TRBJ2-2; TRBD1 is a possible D gene (5 bases). V was pared by 7 bases and J by 1 base, with 7 bases between. Germline V lookup: CDR1 SNHLY, CDR2 FYNNEI. CDR3 length equals 13 residues. CDR3 DNA sequence: TGTGCCAGCAACAGGCTGAACACCGGGGAGCTGTTTTTT. This sequence encodes CASNRLNTGELFF.

Ten or more counts support this clonotype. The chain combines TRBV6-6 with TRBJ2-1; D tentatively reads TRBD1 or TRBD2 (6 bases each). V dropped 6 bases and J dropped 8 bases, with 11 bases sitting between them. Per the germline V gene, CDR1 is MNHNY and CDR2 is SVGAGI (reference sequence). The CDR3 spans 12 residues. The CDR3 nucleotides read TGTGCCAGCAGAAGGGGGGAGGATGAGCAGTTCTTC. The encoded protein is CASRRGEDEQFF.

This clonotype was counted many times. This sequence joins TRBV6-5 and TRBJ2-5; 9 nucleotides line up with TRBD1. CDR3 length: 17 amino acids. With V trimmed by 6 bases and J by 4 bases, 15 bases remained unmatched. Germline assignment: CDR1 MNHEY and CDR2 SVGAGI. In nucleotides, the CDR3 is TGTGCCAGCAGAGCAAGACTACAACAGGGGGCGGGAGAGACCCAGTACTTC. Protein: CASRARLQQGAGETQYF.